The entry below describes one TCR beta chain. Its cognate antigen is unknown. Making the TCR beta libraries involved quantitative 5'-RACE with molecular barcodes. TCRdb re-called the 5' RACE reads through MiXCR, storing one row per CDR3 protein. The top ten clones hold approximately 16% of a sample with a few hundred thousand distinct CDR3 sequences, 20% to 25% of them seen once. This record belongs to a study of CD8 T cells in ankylosing spondylitis. The V gene end was trimmed by 5 bases and the J gene end by 6 bases; junction bases not matched to a gene: 7. There are 14 residues in the CDR3. The germline CDR1 and CDR2 sequences are MNHEY and SVGEGT. Study findings and constraints: One TCR beta motif, made up of roughly 8 highly homologous variants, appeared characteristic of ankylosing spondylitis blood. In ankylosing spondylitis patients, matched synovial fluid reportedly showed significant enrichment of disease-linked clones. Some of the motif variants had earlier been found in reactive arthritis patients' fluid and blood.

The gene calls are TRBV6-2 or TRBV6-3 and TRBJ2-7; 10 bases agree with TRBD1. The sequencing sample was made of blood, either unsorted or a sorted T cell fraction (not recorded which). This clonotype was obtained from a male donor with ankylosing spondylitis. CDR3 sequence reads: CASSRDRGSPEQYF. The DNA of the CDR3 is TGTGCCAGCAGTAGGGACAGGGGAAGTCCCGAGCAGTACTTC.